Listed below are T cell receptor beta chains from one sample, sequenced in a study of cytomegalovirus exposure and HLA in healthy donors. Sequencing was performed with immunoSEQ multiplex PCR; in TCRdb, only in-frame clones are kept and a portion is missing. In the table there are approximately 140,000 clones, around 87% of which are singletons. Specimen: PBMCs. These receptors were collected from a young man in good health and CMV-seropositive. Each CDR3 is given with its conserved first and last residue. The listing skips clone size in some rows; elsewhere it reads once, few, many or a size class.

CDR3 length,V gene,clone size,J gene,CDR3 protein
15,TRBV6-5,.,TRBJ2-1,CASSITSGPYNEQFF
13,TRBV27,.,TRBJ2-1,CASSLTNGGIRFF
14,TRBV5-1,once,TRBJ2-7,CASSLESEGRHRYF
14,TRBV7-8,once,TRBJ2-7,CASSPGDRLYEQYF
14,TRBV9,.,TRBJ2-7,CASSVGVGVYEQYF
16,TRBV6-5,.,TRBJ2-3,CASSYSKTSGTDTQYF
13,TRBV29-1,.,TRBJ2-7,CSVEAGGVYEQYF
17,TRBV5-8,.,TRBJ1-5,CASSLDFTGGGNQPQHF
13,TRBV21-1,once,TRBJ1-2,CASSIYTGGLYTF
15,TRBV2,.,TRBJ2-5,CASSEGQGARETQYF
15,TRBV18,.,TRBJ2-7,CASSPFGTESYEQYF
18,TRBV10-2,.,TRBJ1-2,CASSDPSGQGRAPYGYTF
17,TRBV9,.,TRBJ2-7,CASSVRPKTGKGNEQYF
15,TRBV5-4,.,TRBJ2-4,CASSSSGGGKNIQYF
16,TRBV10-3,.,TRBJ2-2,CAIRLSGRAGTGELFF
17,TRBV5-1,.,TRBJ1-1,CASSLSGTGEANTEAFF
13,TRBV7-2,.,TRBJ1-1,CASRTNTDTEAFF
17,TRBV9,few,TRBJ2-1,CASSPPFGGRTYNEQFF
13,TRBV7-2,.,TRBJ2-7,CASSPGQGVEQYF
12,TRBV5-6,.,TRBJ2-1,CASSYSYNEQFF
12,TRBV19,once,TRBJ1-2,CASETGGRGYTF
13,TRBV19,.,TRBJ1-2,CATSRQGWDGYTF
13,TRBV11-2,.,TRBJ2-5,CASTTGDQETQYF
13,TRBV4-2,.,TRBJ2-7,CASSPRTGDEQYF
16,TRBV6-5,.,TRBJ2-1,CASSYSEAGGRGEQFF
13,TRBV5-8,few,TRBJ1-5,CASKAGTLGPQHF
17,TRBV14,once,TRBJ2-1,CASSQESWRSVYNEQFF
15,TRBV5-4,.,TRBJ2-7,CASSFLGGSSYEQYF
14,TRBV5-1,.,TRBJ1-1,CASSLAYINTEAFF
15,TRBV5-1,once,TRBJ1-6,CASSLEGAPKSPLHF
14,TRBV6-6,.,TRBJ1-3,CASSNSGSGNTIYF
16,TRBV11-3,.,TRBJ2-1,CASSLGTSGAYNEQFF
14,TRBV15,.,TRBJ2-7,CATSRDRVVYEQYF
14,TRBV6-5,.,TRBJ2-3,CASSSGGRVDTQYF
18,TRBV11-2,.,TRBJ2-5,CASSLDLLAGAEGETQYF
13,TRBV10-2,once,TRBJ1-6,CASRLQGDSPLHF
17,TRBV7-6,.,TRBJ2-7,CASSLAAQVRPMYEQYF
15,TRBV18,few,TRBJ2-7,CASSPTGTGDYEQYF
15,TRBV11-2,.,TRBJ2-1,CASSSPRGSYNEQFF
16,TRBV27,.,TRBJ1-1,CASSSYPLGMNTEAFF
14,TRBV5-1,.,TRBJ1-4,CASSLDRAGEKLFF
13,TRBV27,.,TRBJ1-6,CASSFPGNSPLHF
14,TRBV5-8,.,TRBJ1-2,CASTPQGAAYGYTF
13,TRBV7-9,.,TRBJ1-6,CASSTGDGSPLHF
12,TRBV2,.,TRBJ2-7,CASSEFRVEQYF
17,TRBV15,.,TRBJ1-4,CATSSARTATRNEKLFF
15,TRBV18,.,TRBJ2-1,CASSPLAGVYNEQFF
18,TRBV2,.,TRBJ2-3,CASSEWGTESSSTDTQYF